A selection of T cell receptor beta chains follows, all from one sample in a study of blood T cell repertoires in COVID-19. Sequenced by immunoSEQ multiplex PCR; TCRdb stores in-frame clones only, minus some. The sample contains approximately 330,000 clones, roughly 89% of which appear only once. Sample: peripheral blood. The receptors originated from a woman aged 40 to 50 with COVID-19, enrolled during active disease. The CDR3 runs from the conserved cysteine through the conserved F or W. The D gene is left open where the match is weak. Clone sizes are given selectively: once, few, many, or a class where the clone is expanded.

D gene	V gene	J gene	clone size	CDR3 protein	CDR3 DNA
TRBD1	TRBV5-4	TRBJ2-7	NA	CASSQTGSRNEQYF	TGTGCCAGCAGCCAGACAGGGAGTCGGAACGAGCAGTACTTC
TRBD1	TRBV15	TRBJ1-2	NA	CATSRDFQGEGYTF	TGTGCCACCAGCAGAGATTTTCAGGGGGAGGGCTACACCTTC
TRBD1	TRBV3-1/TRBV3-2	TRBJ1-1	NA	CASSQDPRPTGTGAEAFF	TGTGCCAGCAGCCAGGACCCGAGACCTACCGGGACAGGGGCTGAAGCTTTCTTT
TRBD1	TRBV6-1	TRBJ1-6	once	CASSVGQTGGLSSYNSPLHF	TGTGCCAGCAGTGTGGGACAGACCGGTGGGCTTAGCTCCTATAATTCACCCCTCCACTTT
NA	TRBV3-1/TRBV3-2	TRBJ2-3	NA	CASSEQGTDTQYF	TGTGCCAGCAGTGAGCAGGGCACAGATACGCAGTATTTT
NA	TRBV27	TRBJ1-1	NA	CASSFVGANTEAFF	TGTGCCAGCAGTTTTGTGGGGGCCAACACTGAAGCTTTCTTT
NA	TRBV30	TRBJ1-1	NA	CAWRLLTEAFF	TGTGCCTGGAGACTCCTCACTGAAGCTTTCTTT
NA	TRBV20-1	TRBJ2-1	NA	CSAPGYNEQFF	TGCAGTGCTCCAGGGTACAATGAGCAGTTCTTC
NA	TRBV12-3/TRBV12-4	TRBJ1-1	NA	CASLKQLNTEAFF	TGTGCCAGCCTCAAACAGCTGAACACTGAAGCTTTCTTT
NA	TRBV6-6	TRBJ2-7	NA	CASTSSWAGNEQYF	TGTGCCAGCACCTCATCCTGGGCGGGGAACGAGCAGTACTTC
TRBD1	TRBV19	TRBJ1-4	once	CASSSQGAGSEDEKLFF	TGTGCCAGTAGCTCCCAGGGGGCCGGGTCGGAGGATGAAAAACTGTTTTTT
NA	TRBV3-1/TRBV3-2	TRBJ2-1	NA	CASSQDQMGGPSYNEQFF	TGTGCCAGCAGCCAAGATCAAATGGGGGGGCCAAGCTACAATGAGCAGTTCTTC
NA	TRBV27	TRBJ2-1	NA	CASSLQVSSYNEQFF	TGTGCCAGCAGCCTACAGGTGAGCTCCTACAATGAGCAGTTCTTC
TRBD1	TRBV6-4	TRBJ1-1	NA	CASSTGANTEAFF	TGTGCCAGTTCGACAGGGGCCAACACTGAAGCTTTCTTT
TRBD1	TRBV30	TRBJ2-5	NA	CAWSAGQGAGETQYF	TGTGCCTGGAGTGCTGGACAGGGGGCGGGAGAGACCCAGTACTTC
TRBD1	TRBV3-1/TRBV3-2	TRBJ2-3	once	CASSQDRWDRASKSRVLYF	TGTGCCAGCAGCCAAGATCGCTGGGACAGGGCTTCGAAGAGTAGAGTTCTGTATTTT
NA	TRBV5-6	TRBJ2-3	NA	CASSSPRVPDTQYF	TGTGCCAGCAGCTCTCCCCGGGTCCCAGATACGCAGTATTTT
TRBD1	TRBV6-5	TRBJ1-1	NA	CASGRDRDDEAFF	TGTGCCAGTGGAAGGGACAGGGATGATGAAGCTTTCTTT
NA	TRBV7-2	TRBJ1-5	NA	CASSLEREQPQHF	TGTGCCAGCAGCTTAGAGCGAGAACAGCCCCAGCATTTT
NA	TRBV6-5	TRBJ2-7	NA	CASSKTDSYEQYF	TGTGCCAGCAGTAAGACAGATTCCTACGAGCAGTACTTC
NA	TRBV27	TRBJ1-1	NA	CATRIWGETEAFF	TGTGCCACCCGGATCTGGGGGGAGACTGAAGCTTTCTTT
NA	TRBV7-2	TRBJ2-7	once	CASSLRGRAGTVYEQYF	TGTGCCAGCAGCCTCAGGGGACGAGCCGGGACGGTATACGAGCAGTACTTC
TRBD1	TRBV19	TRBJ2-1	NA	CASSIKGTGIGQFF	TGTGCCAGTAGTATAAAGGGGACAGGGATTGGGCAGTTCTTC
NA	TRBV7-2	TRBJ2-3	NA	CASSPQAGPDTQYF	TGTGCCAGCAGCCCTCAAGCTGGGCCAGATACGCAGTATTTT
NA	TRBV7-2	TRBJ1-2	few	CASSLKTGNYGYTF	TGTGCCAGCAGCTTAAAGACAGGAAACTATGGCTACACCTTC
NA	TRBV5-4	TRBJ1-1	NA	CASSLWQNTEAFF	TGTGCCAGCAGCTTGTGGCAGAACACTGAAGCTTTCTTT
TRBD1	TRBV5-1	TRBJ2-1	NA	CASSLLGQGVNEQFF	TGCGCCAGCAGCTTGTTAGGACAGGGGGTCAATGAGCAGTTCTTC
NA	TRBV30	TRBJ2-7	NA	CAWSAGNYEQYF	TGTGCCTGGTCCGCGGGGAACTACGAGCAGTACTTC
NA	TRBV7-9	TRBJ1-1	NA	CASRRGSLPEAFF	TGTGCCAGCAGGCGCGGGTCGCTCCCTGAAGCTTTCTTT
NA	TRBV5-1	TRBJ2-7	NA	CASSLDPTRRPYEQYF	TGCGCCAGCAGCTTGGACCCGACCAGGCGACCCTACGAGCAGTACTTC
TRBD1	TRBV27	TRBJ1-1	NA	CASSLRGTVTNTEAFF	TGTGCCAGCAGCTTAAGGGGGACAGTGACAAACACTGAAGCTTTCTTT
NA	TRBV30	TRBJ1-5	NA	CAWRRASPAGQPQHF	TGTGCCTGGAGAAGAGCGAGCCCGGCGGGTCAGCCCCAGCATTTT
TRBD1	TRBV18	TRBJ1-1	NA	CASSPGQDPRRTEAFF	TGTGCCAGCTCACCCGGACAGGACCCCAGGCGGACTGAAGCTTTCTTT
NA	TRBV11-3	TRBJ2-1	few	CASSLDSSRNEQFF	TGTGCCAGCAGCTTGGACAGCTCAAGGAATGAGCAGTTCTTC
NA	TRBV28	TRBJ2-7	NA	CASSLDKPYEQYF	TGTGCCAGCAGCTTAGACAAGCCCTACGAGCAGTACTTC
TRBD1	TRBV10-3	TRBJ2-6	NA	CAVKLQGAGANVLTF	TGTGCCGTCAAACTACAGGGGGCTGGGGCCAACGTCCTGACTTTC
TRBD1	TRBV18	TRBJ1-4	NA	CASSRLHRGGEKLFF	TGTGCCAGCTCACGGCTTCACAGGGGCGGTGAAAAACTGTTTTTT
NA	TRBV5-1	TRBJ1-2	NA	CASSLEELYGYTF	TGCGCCAGCAGCTTGGAGGAGCTCTATGGCTACACCTTC
TRBD2	TRBV18	TRBJ2-7	NA	CASSPQTSGGEQYF	TGTGCCAGCTCACCGCAGACTAGCGGGGGCGAGCAGTACTTC
TRBD1	TRBV7-2	TRBJ1-1	NA	CASSSPLIGGQGNTEAFF	TGTGCCAGCAGCTCCCCCCTTATCGGGGGACAGGGGAACACTGAAGCTTTCTTT
TRBD1	TRBV6-2/TRBV6-3	TRBJ1-4	NA	CASSPGGTGGRGEKLFF	TGTGCCAGCAGCCCCGGGGGGACAGGGGGCCGCGGTGAAAAACTGTTTTTT
NA	TRBV6-5	TRBJ2-6	NA	CASSSSRSGANVLTF	TGTGCCAGCAGTAGCTCTCGCTCTGGGGCCAACGTCCTGACTTTC
NA	TRBV29-1	TRBJ1-2	NA	CSVGWSLGSGYTF	TGCAGCGTTGGGTGGAGCCTTGGGAGTGGCTACACCTTC
NA	TRBV28	TRBJ2-2	NA	CASRTGQPTGELFF	TGTGCCAGCAGAACCGGACAGCCCACCGGGGAGCTGTTTTTT
NA	TRBV4-3	TRBJ2-7	once	CASSQEIGRSYEQYF	TGCGCCAGCAGCCAAGAAATAGGGAGATCCTACGAGCAGTACTTC
NA	TRBV4-3	TRBJ2-5	few	CASSRSREGTQYF	TGCGCCAGCAGCCGCTCCCGAGAGGGGACCCAGTACTTC
NA	TRBV2	TRBJ2-1	NA	CASSESETASYNEQFF	TGTGCCAGCAGTGAGTCAGAGACAGCCTCCTACAATGAGCAGTTCTTC
TRBD1	TRBV9	TRBJ1-3	NA	CASSVGQGAPGNTIYF	TGTGCCAGCAGCGTCGGACAGGGGGCACCTGGAAACACCATATATTTT
NA	TRBV28	TRBJ2-1	NA	CASSSPGEYNEQFF	TGTGCCAGCAGTTCCCCCGGGGAGTACAATGAGCAGTTCTTC
NA	TRBV7-2	TRBJ1-4	NA	CASSLLRVGGGEKLFF	TGTGCCAGCAGCTTATTGAGGGTGGGAGGCGGTGAAAAACTGTTTTTT
NA	TRBV5-6	TRBJ1-1	NA	CASSFSTEAFF	TGTGCCAGCAGCTTTAGCACTGAAGCTTTCTTT
TRBD1	TRBV7-3	TRBJ1-2	NA	CASSLGTGVKNLYGYTF	TGTGCCAGCTCCCTCGGGACAGGGGTGAAAAACCTCTATGGCTACACCTTC
NA	TRBV28	TRBJ2-6	NA	CASSTTDRGVYSGANVLTF	TGTGCCAGCAGTACGACGGACAGAGGGGTTTACTCTGGGGCCAACGTCCTGACTTTC
TRBD2	TRBV10-2	TRBJ2-3	once	CACKKRGSTDTQYF	TGCGCCTGTAAGAAGCGGGGTAGCACAGATACGCAGTATTTT
TRBD2	TRBV20-1	TRBJ2-1	once	CSASSTGGAYNEQFF	TGCAGTGCTAGTAGCACGGGGGGGGCCTACAATGAGCAGTTCTTC
TRBD1	TRBV5-4	TRBJ1-4	NA	CASSFDRAGEKLFF	TGTGCCAGCAGCTTCGACAGGGCCGGTGAAAAACTGTTTTTT
NA	TRBV18	TRBJ1-4	NA	CASSEQQDSATNEKLFF	TGTGCCAGCTCAGAGCAGCAGGACTCCGCAACTAATGAAAAACTGTTTTTT
NA	TRBV3-1/TRBV3-2	TRBJ1-1	NA	CASSQMGQMNTEAFF	TGTGCCAGCAGCCAAATGGGCCAAATGAACACTGAAGCTTTCTTT
NA	TRBV7-3	TRBJ1-1	once	CASSLLRRGNTEAFF	TGTGCCAGCAGCTTACTTAGGCGGGGGAACACTGAAGCTTTCTTT